This TCR beta chain was found in a study of monozygotic twins with inflammatory bowel disease. cDNA for each sample came from eight separate reactions. From the 5' RACE reads, TCRdb lists one entry per CDR3 protein and no DNA. The sample yields some 400,000 distinct CDR3 sequences, of which the top ten take up around 2.4%. Material: blood. The origin of this receptor is a human donor with ulcerative colitis or Crohn's disease, or a healthy co-twin of an affected twin (not recorded which).

CDR3 sequence reads: CASRGQNTDTQYF. The rearrangement joins TRBV27 to TRBJ2-3; TCRdb's D call of TRBD1 is untestable without DNA. The germline CDR1 and CDR2 sequences are MNHEY and SMNVEV (reference sequence). This CDR3 is built from 13 residues.